These 18 T cell receptor beta chains were all obtained from the same sample, sequenced in a study of blood T cells in healthy people across ages. The second PCR ran roughly 6 to 11 cycles with a sample-barcoded 5' primer and J-beta primers. TCRdb re-analysed the 5' RACE reads in MiXCR, keeping a single row per CDR3 protein. This table holds roughly 2 million distinct CDR3 sequences, about 50% found once. Sequencing was performed on blood. Receptors originate from a woman aged 40 to 50 in good health.

The rearrangement uses TRBV6-5 and TRBJ1-6; the D gene is possibly TRBD1 (5 bases). Looked up from germline, CDR1 is MNHEY and CDR2 is SVGAGI. CDR3 length: 17 amino acids. The V gene lost 4 bases and the J gene lost 1 base, with 14 bases spanning the gap. The CDR3 loop reads CASSWLGGGSYNSPLHF. CDR3 nucleotides: TGTGCCAGCAGTTGGTTGGGTGGGGGTTCCTATAATTCACCCCTCCACTTT.

There are many counts of this clonotype. The chain couples TRBV20-1 to TRBJ2-5; D is possibly TRBD1 or TRBD2 (6 bases each). V gave up 6 bases and J gave up 7 bases, with 18 bases separating them. The germline V gene has CDR1 DFQATT and CDR2 SNEGSKA (reference sequence). CDR3 length: 13 residues. The CDR3 sequence: CSATFGGPGTQYF. The CDR3 coding sequence is TGCAGTGCAACCTTCGGGGGCCCGGGGACCCAGTACTTC.

The chain couples TRBV2 to TRBJ2-3; 11 bases are a match to TRBD2. This CDR3 is 15 amino acids long. Unmatched junction bases numbered 6, after V lost 6 bases and J lost 4 bases. Germline CDR1 SNHLY, CDR2 FYNNEI. The CDR3 spells CASRRLAGSSDTQYF. In DNA form, the CDR3 reads TGTGCCAGCAGGAGACTAGCGGGGTCTTCAGATACGCAGTATTTT.

The chain uses TRBV12-3 or TRBV12-4 and TRBJ2-5; perhaps D is TRBD1 or TRBD2 (5 bases each). With 4 bases removed from V and 5 bases from J, the gap between germline ends came to 14 bases. The CDR3 is 14 amino acids. This CDR3 reads CASSSMDWGETQYF. CDR3 DNA: TGTGCCAGCAGTTCCATGGACTGGGGGGAGACCCAGTACTTC.

CDR3 in amino acids: CASSLELRGTYTDTQYF. The CDR3 nucleotides read TGTGCCAGCAGCTTAGAACTGCGGGGGACCTACACAGATACGCAGTATTTT. This chain links TRBV11-2 with TRBJ2-3; 7 bases match TRBD2. The CDR3 contains 17 residues. Germline V gene lookup returns CDR1 SGHAT and CDR2 FQNNGV. Germline trimming cut 0 bases from V and 2 bases from J; bases unmatched to any gene: 8. The whole variable domain, filled in from reference TRBV11-2 and TRBJ2-3, reads EAGVAQSPRYKIIEKRQSVAFWCNPISGHATLYWYQQILGQGPKLLIQFQNNGVVDDSQLPKDRFSAERLKGVDSTLKIQPAKLEDSAVYLCASSLELRGTYTDTQYFGPGTRLTVL.

The chain links TRBV6-5 to TRBJ1-4; 9 positions match TRBD1. CDR1 is MNHEY, CDR2 SVGAGI, per germline. This CDR3 spans 14 amino acids. The V and J ends lost 7 bases and 7 bases, in that order; junction bases with no gene match: 7. The CDR3 reads CASKYRGHSEKLFF. DNA for the CDR3: TGTGCCAGCAAATACAGGGGGCACAGTGAAAAACTGTTTTTT.

This clonotype was detected only a few times. V gene TRBV27 combines with J gene TRBJ2-7, with D maybe TRBD1 (6 bases). CDR3 size: 13 residues. Trimming stripped 7 bases from V and 3 bases from J, with 13 bases between. Germline-derived CDR1 and CDR2 are MNHEY and SMNVEV (reference sequence). The CDR3 DNA is TGTGCCAGCAAACGGGACATAAGCTACGAGCAGTACTTC. Protein: CASKRDISYEQYF.

The chain carries TRBV27 and TRBJ1-4; unclear D gene. V lost 5 bases and J lost 3, with 13 bases in between. The CDR3 extends over 15 amino acids. The germline gives CDR1 MNHEY, CDR2 SMNVEV (reference sequence). For the CDR3, the DNA is TGTGCCAGCAGTCCCCTTGTCCAGTCTAATGAAAAACTGTTTTTT. Protein product: CASSPLVQSNEKLFF. The complete variable domain, with remaining parts taken from reference TRBV27 and TRBJ1-4, reads EAQVTQNPRYLITVTGKKLTVTCSQNMNHEYMSWYRQDPGLGLRQIYYSMNVEVTDKGDVPEGYKVSRKEKRNFPLILESPSPNQTSLYFCASSPLVQSNEKLFFGSGTQLSVL.

This clonotype was seen a few times. This chain links TRBV7-2 with TRBJ2-7; 8 bases align to TRBD2. Trimming cost V 5 bases and J 0 bases; bases outside gene matches: 6. Germline V gene sequence: CDR1 SGHTA, CDR2 FQGNSA. This CDR3 is built from 15 residues. The CDR3 bases are TGTGCCAGCAGCCGCGGGGGGCTTAGCTCCTACGAGCAGTACTTC. This translates into CASSRGGLSSYEQYF.

The chain links TRBV15 to TRBJ2-7; a weak D match, TRBD1 (6 bases). From germline, CDR1 is LNHNV and CDR2 YYDKDF (reference sequence). The length of the CDR3 is 15 residues. V was pared by 3 bases and J by 2 bases, with 14 bases between. The DNA of the CDR3 is TGTGCCACCAGCAGGGCAAAGACAGGCACCTACGAGCAGTACTTC. It translates to CATSRAKTGTYEQYF.

This rearrangement joins TRBV10-3 to TRBJ1-2, with D maybe TRBD1 (6 bases). Germline-derived CDR1 and CDR2 are ENHRY and SYGVKD. Trimming stripped 11 bases from V and 8 bases from J, with 24 bases between. This CDR3 has 14 amino acids. The chain's CDR3 is CAPGQGVFFRGYTF. CDR3 DNA sequence: TGTGCCCCGGGACAAGGGGTGTTTTTTAGAGGCTACACCTTC.

This chain uses TRBV5-1 with TRBJ2-5; 14 nucleotides line up with TRBD2. CDR1 is SGHRS and CDR2 is YFSETQ in the germline V gene. V gave up 4 bases and J gave up 5 bases; unmatched junction bases: 10. The length of the CDR3 is 17 residues. The CDR3: CASSAAGLAGGRETQYF. CDR3 DNA sequence: TGCGCCAGCAGCGCCGCTGGACTAGCGGGAGGAAGGGAGACCCAGTACTTC.

V usage is TRBV7-2 and J usage is TRBJ2-7; 7 bases are shared with TRBD2. Germline V gene data show CDR1 as SGHTA and CDR2 as FQGNSA. V gave up 1 base and J gave up 4 bases; unmatched junction bases: 10. The CDR3 contains 16 residues. CDR3 protein: CASSLGLAASGYEQYF. CDR3 nucleotides: TGTGCCAGCAGCTTAGGCCTAGCGGCGTCCGGGTACGAGCAGTACTTC.

The J gene is TRBJ1-4, the V gene TRBV15; the D gene is possibly TRBD1 (6 bases). Trimming took 0 bases from V and 5 from J, leaving 13 bases between them. The CDR3 consists of 16 residues. Germline V gene lookup returns CDR1 LNHNV and CDR2 YYDKDF (reference sequence). The CDR3 DNA reads TGTGCCACCAGCAGAGACGGCGGGACACAAAATGAAAAACTGTTTTTT. Protein sequence: CATSRDGGTQNEKLFF. The full variable domain, rest sourced from reference TRBV15 and TRBJ1-4, is DAMVIQNPRYQVTQFGKPVTLSCSQTLNHNVMYWYQQKSSQAPKLLFHYYDKDFNNEADTPDNFQSRRPNTSFCFLDIRSPGLGDTAMYLCATSRDGGTQNEKLFFGSGTQLSVL.

CDR3 nucleotide sequence: TGCGCCAGCAGCCAAGCGTGGGAGCTCACAGGGGCGCGCCACAATGAGCAGTTCTTC. This codes for CASSQAWELTGARHNEQFF. The chain uses TRBV4-3 and TRBJ2-1; 7 bases map to TRBD1. The V gene's germline CDR1 is LGHNA and CDR2 YSLEER. The trim removed 1 base at V and 5 bases at J, leaving 17 bases unmatched. The CDR3 sequence is 19 residues long.

This rearrangement joins TRBV3-1 to TRBJ2-1; tentatively, D is TRBD1 (6 bases). The J call is doubtful: the DNA matches TRBJ2-7 better. The CDR3 runs to 16 residues. Germline CDR1 is LGHDT and CDR2 is YNNKEL (reference sequence). CDR3 sequence reads: CASSAILRDIANEQYF. The CDR3 DNA reads TGTGCCAGCAGCGCAATTCTCCGGGACATCGCCAATGAGCAGTACTTC.

In its sample, this clonotype was seen once. The chain joins TRBV6-2 or TRBV6-3 to TRBJ2-1, with TRBD2 matching 10 bases. This CDR3 is built from 16 residues. With 6 bases clipped from V and 5 bases from J, the junction kept 10 bases outside the gene matches. The germline V gene has CDR1 MNHEY and CDR2 SVGEGT. The CDR3 protein is CASSRPLAGVNNEQFF. CDR3 bases: TGTGCCAGCAGCCGACCTCTAGCGGGGGTCAACAATGAGCAGTTCTTC.

The chain has TRBV7-8 and TRBJ2-3; tentative D call: TRBD2 (6 bases). The V and J ends lost 5 bases and 0 bases respectively, with 15 bases between them. Per the germline V gene, CDR1 is SGHVS and CDR2 is FQNEAQ. This CDR3 has 16 residues. The CDR3 coding sequence is TGTGCCAGCAGCACAGGAGGGGTTACTAGCACAGATACGCAGTATTTT. Translated: CASSTGGVTSTDTQYF. Together with reference TRBV7-8 and TRBJ2-3, the CDR3 gives the full variable domain: GAGVSQSPRYKVAKRGQDVALRCDPISGHVSLFWYQQALGQGPEFLTYFQNEAQLDKSGLPSDRFFAERPEGSVSTLKIQRTQQEDSAVYLCASSTGGVTSTDTQYFGPGTRLTVL.